The entry below gives a single TCR beta chain sequence along with its context. Method: immunoSEQ multiplex PCR; TCRdb's copy keeps in-frame clones and lacks some. The sample records around 300,000 clones, about 85% being singletons. These data belong to a study of blood T cell repertoires in COVID-19. Germline CDR1 reads KGHSH; CDR2 reads LQKENI. V lost 3 bases and J lost 5; bases outside the gene matches: 3. CDR3 length: 14 amino acids. Sequences were obtained from peripheral blood. The chain uses TRBV18 and TRBJ2-5; 10 positions agree with TRBD1. The receptor was derived from a human donor in a cohort sampled during active COVID-19. The CDR3 region is CASSPSGQGETQYF. The CDR3 DNA reads TGTGCCAGCTCACCGTCGGGACAGGGGGAGACCCAGTACTTC.